These T cell receptor beta chains were read from a single sample in a study of monozygotic twins with inflammatory bowel disease. From its re-call of the 5' RACE reads, TCRdb lists each CDR3 protein once, without DNA. The table for this sample gives fewer than 550,000 distinct CDR3 sequences. The specimen was blood. The receptors were sampled from a human donor with ulcerative colitis or Crohn's disease, or a healthy co-twin of an affected twin (not recorded which). Both conserved end residues are part of each CDR3.

V gene	J gene	CDR3 protein
TRBV20-1	TRBJ2-7	CSARDSGSYEQYF
TRBV7-6	TRBJ2-2	CASSNGLAGRRTGELFF
TRBV2	TRBJ2-2	CASSAPGLLTGELFF
TRBV10-3	TRBJ1-3	CAISNGQVDSGNTIYF
TRBV5-1	TRBJ1-2	CASSLAGTPPYYGYTF
TRBV12-3/TRBV12-4	TRBJ2-1	CASSSAAGAYNEQFF
TRBV5-4	TRBJ1-5	CASSLGTDSNQPQHF
TRBV5-4	TRBJ2-3	CASSLEGGLAVNTQYF
TRBV7-3	TRBJ1-1	CASSFEMNTEAFF
TRBV10-3	TRBJ2-2	CAASNSNTGELFF
TRBV24-1	TRBJ2-1	CATSENRVSYNEQFF
TRBV3-1	TRBJ2-3	CASSFLSGRSGTDTQYF
TRBV7-2	TRBJ2-1	CASSADKEQFF
TRBV20-1	TRBJ1-4	CSASDVATNEKLFF
TRBV11-2	TRBJ2-1	CASSLVGSLSYNEQFF
TRBV7-9	TRBJ1-2	CASRPGGASYGYTF
TRBV5-4	TRBJ2-1	CASSLRDRDDEQFF
TRBV7-2	TRBJ1-2	CASSLKGYPDYGYTF
TRBV7-9	TRBJ1-2	CASSLAGAYGYTF
TRBV19	TRBJ1-5	CATKNLGGSNQPQHF
TRBV5-1	TRBJ2-1	CASSLVRARDEQFF
TRBV20-1	TRBJ2-3	CSASLTRRSTDTQYF
TRBV10-2	TRBJ1-2	CASSPARGYGYTF
TRBV28	TRBJ2-1	CASRVEGSYNEQFF
TRBV20-1	TRBJ1-5	CSAPPGFQGNQPQHF
TRBV7-9	TRBJ2-1	CASSLIPGTVSPYEQFF
TRBV12-3/TRBV12-4	TRBJ1-2	CASSFTSGQAFYGYTF
TRBV12-3/TRBV12-4	TRBJ2-7	CASSALLPYEQYF
TRBV10-3	TRBJ1-2	CAISETTGWGGYTF
TRBV19	TRBJ1-1	CASSETGKSTEAFF
TRBV29-1	TRBJ1-5	CSVATGGNQPQHF
TRBV19	TRBJ2-5	CASSADWYQETQYF
TRBV30	TRBJ1-6	CASEKNSPLHF
TRBV12-3/TRBV12-4	TRBJ2-1	CASSLDRTYNEQFF
TRBV18	TRBJ2-7	CASSGDRGSYEQYF
TRBV6-2/TRBV6-3	TRBJ1-1	CASTLPAGKKAFF
TRBV7-6	TRBJ2-7	CASSLGTSGTVYEQYF
TRBV2	TRBJ2-2	CASRDRITGELFF
TRBV5-1	TRBJ2-7	CASSRDREYEQYF
TRBV7-2	TRBJ2-7	CASSLYLLAGGEYEQYF
TRBV7-9	TRBJ1-3	CASRSSGQGNTIYF
TRBV29-1	TRBJ2-1	CSVLLAPSGRGQFF
TRBV4-1	TRBJ1-1	CASSRQTESSSEAFF
TRBV7-9	TRBJ1-2	CASSLVEGANYGYTF
TRBV7-2	TRBJ2-4	CASSLIHTVKNIQYF
TRBV28	TRBJ1-1	CASSPRGRGLNTEAFF
TRBV7-9	TRBJ1-1	CASSRRTGAPEAFF
TRBV4-1	TRBJ1-2	CASSQESTGGRHTF
TRBV15	TRBJ2-5	CATSAGLAQETQYF
TRBV5-5	TRBJ1-5	CASSLFRTGLDQPQHF
TRBV30	TRBJ1-2	CAWSVLGVGYTF
TRBV3-1	TRBJ2-1	CASSRSRAYNEQFF
TRBV5-1	TRBJ2-2	CASHNPGAGTGELFF
TRBV29-1	TRBJ1-2	CSAMAPAPGQGVTIDYGYTF
TRBV5-1	TRBJ2-3	CASSLKLTSTDTQYF
TRBV5-1	TRBJ1-2	CASSEGRVNGYTF
TRBV7-2	TRBJ2-2	CASSFRDRAAGELFF